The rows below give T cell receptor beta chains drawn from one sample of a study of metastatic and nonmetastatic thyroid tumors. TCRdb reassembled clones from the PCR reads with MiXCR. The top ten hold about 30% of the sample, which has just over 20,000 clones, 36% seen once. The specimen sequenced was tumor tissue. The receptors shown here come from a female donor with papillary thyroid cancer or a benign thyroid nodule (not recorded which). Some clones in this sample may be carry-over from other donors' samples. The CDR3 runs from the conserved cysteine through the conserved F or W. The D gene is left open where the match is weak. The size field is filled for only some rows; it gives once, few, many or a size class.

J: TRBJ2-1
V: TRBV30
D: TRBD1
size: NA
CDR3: CAWTRTGPNEQFF
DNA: TGTGCCTGGACTCGGACAGGACCGAATGAGCAGTTCTTC

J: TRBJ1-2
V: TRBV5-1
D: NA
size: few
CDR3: CASSPPTGLGGYTF
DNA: TGCGCCAGCAGCCCGCCCACAGGGCTCGGTGGCTACACCTTC

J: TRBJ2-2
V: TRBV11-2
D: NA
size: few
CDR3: CASSAVRTWNTGELFF
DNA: TGTGCCAGCAGCGCTGTCCGGACATGGAACACCGGGGAGCTGTTTTTT

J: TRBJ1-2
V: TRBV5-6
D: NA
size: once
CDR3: CASSPSGGVGYGYTF
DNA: TGTGCCAGCAGCCCCTCTGGGGGGGTCGGGTATGGCTACACCTTC

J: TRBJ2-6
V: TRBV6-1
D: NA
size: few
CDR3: CASSVGREAGANVLTF
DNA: TGTGCCAGCAGTGTCGGAAGGGAGGCTGGGGCCAACGTCCTGACTTTC

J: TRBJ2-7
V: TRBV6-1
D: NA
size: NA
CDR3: CATLTGSHEQYF
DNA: TGTGCCACCCTGACCGGCTCGCACGAGCAGTACTTC

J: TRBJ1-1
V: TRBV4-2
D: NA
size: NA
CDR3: CASSHVQGNTEAFF
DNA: TGTGCCAGCAGCCATGTGCAGGGAAACACTGAAGCTTTCTTT

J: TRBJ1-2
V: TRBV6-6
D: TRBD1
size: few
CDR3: CASSYRKDDRGHGYTF
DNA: TGTGCCAGCAGTTACCGGAAAGACGACAGGGGCCATGGCTACACCTTC

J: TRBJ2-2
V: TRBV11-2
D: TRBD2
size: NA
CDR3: CASSARLAGTGELFF
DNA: TGTGCCAGCAGCGCCAGACTAGCGGGAACCGGGGAGCTGTTTTTT

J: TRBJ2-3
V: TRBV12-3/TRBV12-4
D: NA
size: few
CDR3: CASKKTHTDTQYF
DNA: TGTGCCAGCAAAAAGACGCACACAGATACGCAGTATTTT

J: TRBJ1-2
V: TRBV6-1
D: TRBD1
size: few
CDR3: CASSKFKGGGGGYTF
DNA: TGTGCCAGCAGTAAATTTAAAGGGGGCGGCGGTGGCTACACCTTC

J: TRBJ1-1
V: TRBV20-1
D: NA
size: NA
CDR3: CSAGTDTEAFF
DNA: TGCAGTGCTGGGACTGACACTGAAGCTTTCTTT

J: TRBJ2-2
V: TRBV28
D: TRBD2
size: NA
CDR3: CASSLGRENGELFF
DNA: TGTGCCAGCAGTTTAGGGCGGGAGAACGGGGAGCTGTTTTTT

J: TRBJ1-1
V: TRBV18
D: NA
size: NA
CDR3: CASSRTLPVTEAFF
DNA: TGTGCCAGCTCCCGCACATTACCGGTGACTGAAGCTTTCTTT

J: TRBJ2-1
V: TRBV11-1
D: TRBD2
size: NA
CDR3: CASSSGTSGRRAHEQFF
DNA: TGTGCCAGCAGCTCCGGGACTAGCGGGAGAAGGGCCCATGAGCAGTTCTTC

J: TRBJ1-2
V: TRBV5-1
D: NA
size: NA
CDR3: CASSLDRDYGYTF
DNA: TGCGCCAGCAGCTTGGACAGGGACTATGGCTACACCTTC

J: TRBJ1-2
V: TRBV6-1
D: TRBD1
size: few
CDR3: CASSQGAWGGYTF
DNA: TGTGCCAGCAGTCAGGGGGCTTGGGGTGGCTACACCTTC

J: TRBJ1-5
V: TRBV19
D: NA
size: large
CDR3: CASSIGNPGANQPQHF
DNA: TGTGCCAGTAGTATTGGGAATCCGGGGGCTAATCAGCCCCAGCATTTT

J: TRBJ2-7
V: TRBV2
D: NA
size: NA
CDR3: CASSDNRQSYEQYF
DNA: TGTGCCAGCAGTGATAATCGACAGTCCTACGAGCAGTACTTC

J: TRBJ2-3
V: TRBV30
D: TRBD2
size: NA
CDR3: CSGGDGDTQYF
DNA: TGTAGTGGGGGGGATGGGGATACGCAGTATTTT

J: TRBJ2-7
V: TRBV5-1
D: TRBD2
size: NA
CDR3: CASSLWVLDRREVGEQYF
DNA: TGCGCCAGCAGCTTGTGGGTTCTAGATCGGCGGGAGGTGGGCGAGCAGTACTTC

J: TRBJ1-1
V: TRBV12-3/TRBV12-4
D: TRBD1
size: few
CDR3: CASSINRGSTEAFF
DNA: TGTGCCAGCAGTATCAACAGGGGATCCACTGAAGCTTTCTTT